This T cell receptor (beta chain) was captured in a study of B cell selection in AIRE deficiency (dated by TCRdb to about 2019). Context from the whole study: TCRbeta repertoires of sorted blood CD4+ conventional T cells and regulatory T cells were compared between AIRE-deficient patients and healthy controls. The TCR-sequenced cohort comprised about five AIRE-deficient APECED patients and about five healthy control donors. Summary of the overall study and its limitations: Among around 3,700 shared Treg TCRbeta sequences, about 30% were found to be shared only among healthy donors and approximately 9.3% only among patients, suggesting that Treg selection is less efficient in the absence of AIRE. CDR3s were shorter in shared Treg sequences, reflecting a bias toward rearrangements that have few non-templated nucleotide insertions. Only TCRbeta chains were sequenced, and 35% to 45% of the Treg sequences shared among healthy donors were also detected in healthy Tconv cells, possibly owing to differing TCRalpha chains. In terms of TCRBV gene usage, CDR3 length and TCR diversity, Tconv and Treg cells from AIRE-deficient patients looked similar to Tconv and Treg cells from healthy donors. Roughly 31% of the Treg TCRbeta sequences shared among healthy donors were detected in patient Tconv cells, suggesting that Treg-biased clones are diverted into the Tconv compartment.

CD4+CD25hiCD127low/negative cells were sorted as the regulatory T cell population. Control samples came from healthy donors unrelated to the patients. Tconv and Treg cells for TCRbeta sequencing were sorted on a FACSAria flow cytometer. Sorted cells were collected into 5-ml round-bottom polystyrene tubes, and dry cell pellets were frozen at -80°C before sequencing. With regard to this clone: No antigen is known for it. No quality values exist for individual bases; no much larger clone is one base distant.

The immunoSEQ platform was used for TCRbeta chain sequencing. The original methods were these. Pooled Treg repertoires yielded approximately 56,000 distinct TCRbeta sequences from patients and just over 95,000 from healthy donors. Treg TCRbeta sequences found in two or more individuals were defined as public, and these public Treg TCRbeta sequences were then searched for in Tconv repertoires. To test for differences between groups, Mann-Whitney U tests with Bonferroni-Dunn correction were run in GraphPad Prism 7.03. TCRdb mirrors the immuneACCESS table, restricted to in-frame sequences. Some clones are absent from its copies; in checked studies, under half trace to an unresolved V gene, and the reason for the others is unknown. V and J calls and clone size are as listed in that table; D and trimming were resolved from the DNA. Counted in this sample were roughly 24,000 clones; about nine tenths of them appeared once. 1.1% of the sample belongs to the ten largest clones.

Via the germline V gene, CDR1 is SQVTM and CDR2 ANQGSEA. The junction shows trimming of 4 bases on V and 8 bases on J, plus 14 bases between the germline ends. The CDR3 runs 12 residues from the cysteine to the phenylalanine. Kept here is only the CDR3 DNA, which spans 36 bases and is read in frame from base 1. Sequenced input: CD4+CD25+ Tregs sorted from PBMCs. The chain is made from TRBV29-1 and TRBJ1-2; D gene: possibly TRBD1, on 5 matching bases. The TCR was taken from a human donor in good health. The sequenced DNA is TGCAGCGTTGTGTTAGGCCGGGGGGGCTACACCTTC. It translates to CSVVLGRGGYTF.